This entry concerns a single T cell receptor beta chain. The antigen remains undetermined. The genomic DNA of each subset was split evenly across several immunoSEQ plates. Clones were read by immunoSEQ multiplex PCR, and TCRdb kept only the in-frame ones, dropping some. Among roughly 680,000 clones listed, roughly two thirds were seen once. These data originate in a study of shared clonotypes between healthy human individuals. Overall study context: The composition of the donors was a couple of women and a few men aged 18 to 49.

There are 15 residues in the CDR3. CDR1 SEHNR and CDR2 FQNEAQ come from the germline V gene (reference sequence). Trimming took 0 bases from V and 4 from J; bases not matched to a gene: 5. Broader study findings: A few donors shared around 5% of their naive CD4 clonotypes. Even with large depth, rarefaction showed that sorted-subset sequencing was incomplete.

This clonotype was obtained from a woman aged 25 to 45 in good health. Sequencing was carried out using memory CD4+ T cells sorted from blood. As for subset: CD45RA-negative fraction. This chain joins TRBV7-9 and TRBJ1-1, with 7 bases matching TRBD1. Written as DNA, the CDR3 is TGTGCCAGCAGCTTAGCGACAGGGACGGGCACTGAAGCTTTCTTT. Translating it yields CASSLATGTGTEAFF.